This T cell receptor beta chain came from a study of vaccination effects on CD4 cells after COVID-19. Overall study context: Early and late time points after vaccination were used to sample a few convalescent patients.

The method was immunoSEQ multiplex PCR; TCRdb's version includes in-frame clones alone and lacks a portion of them. The sample yields roughly 30,000 clones, roughly four fifths seen once. Turning to this clone: Its specificity is unknown.

Between days 9 and 10 of culture, CD4+ T cells were separated out. The person's infection with SARS-CoV-2, confirmed by PCR, took place between March and December 2020. Either the BNT162b2 or mRNA-1273 vaccine was given to participants in two doses. Cultures received IL-2 medium that replaced half the medium on days 3 and 7. The CDR3 runs to 15 residues. Between the trimmed V and J ends, which lost 2 bases and 6 bases, there was a span of 15 bases. Per the germline V gene, CDR1 is SGHRS and CDR2 is YFSETQ. The specimen was CD4+ T cells from PBMCs cultured without peptide, collected after COVID-19 vaccination. The TCR originated in a human donor who had a prior SARS-CoV-2 infection. The chain carries TRBV5-1 and TRBJ2-1; the D gene is possibly TRBD1 (6 bases). The CDR3 is CASSFRGNGANEQFF. CDR3 nucleotides: TGCGCCAGCAGCTTTAGGGGGAACGGTGCCAATGAGCAGTTCTTC. The full variable domain, its missing parts supplied by reference TRBV5-1 and TRBJ2-1, is KAGVTQTPRYLIKTRGQQVTLSCSPISGHRSVSWYQQTPGQGLQFLFEYFSETQRNKGNFPGRFSGRQFSNSRSEMNVSTLELGDSALYLCASSFRGNGANEQFFGPGTRLTVL.